This TCR beta chain was documented in a study of blood T cell repertoires in COVID-19. The CDR3 covers 11 residues. Looked up from germline, CDR1 is SQVTM and CDR2 is ANQGSEA. V shed 7 bases and J 3 bases; nucleotides not matched to a gene: 2. TCRdb's copy holds only in-frame clones and misses some; the assay was immunoSEQ multiplex PCR. Among a few hundred thousand clones listed, roughly nine tenths were seen once. The sequencing sample was made of peripheral blood. V and J are TRBV29-1 and TRBJ2-7; 8 bases are a match to TRBD2. This clonotype was sampled from a man aged 18 to 29 with active or convalescent COVID-19. Here the CDR3 DNA reads TGCAGCGGCGGGACTAGCTACGAGCAGTACTTC. The encoded protein is CSGGTSYEQYF.